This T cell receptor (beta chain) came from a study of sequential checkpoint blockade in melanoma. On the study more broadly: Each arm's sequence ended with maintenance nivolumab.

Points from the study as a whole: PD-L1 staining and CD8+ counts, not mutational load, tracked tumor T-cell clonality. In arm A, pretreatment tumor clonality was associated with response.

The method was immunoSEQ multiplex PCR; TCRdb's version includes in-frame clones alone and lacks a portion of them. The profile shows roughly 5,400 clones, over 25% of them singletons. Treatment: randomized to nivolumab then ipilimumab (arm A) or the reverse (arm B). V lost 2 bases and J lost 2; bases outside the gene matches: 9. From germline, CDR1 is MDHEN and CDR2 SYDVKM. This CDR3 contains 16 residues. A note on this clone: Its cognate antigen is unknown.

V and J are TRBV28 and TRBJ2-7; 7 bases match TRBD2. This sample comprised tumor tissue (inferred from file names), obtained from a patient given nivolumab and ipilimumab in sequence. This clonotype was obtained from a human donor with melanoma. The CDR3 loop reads CASSLHLAALTYEQYF. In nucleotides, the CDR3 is TGTGCCAGCAGTTTACACCTAGCGGCGCTAACCTACGAGCAGTACTTC.